This TCR beta chain was identified in a study of beta chain features in type 1 diabetes. Study-wide results and caveats: Shortening that was moderate but significant affected the TCRB CDR3s of Type 1 diabetes patients in all four CD4+ subsets.

Germline CDR1 SGHTA, CDR2 FQGNSA. V lost 2 bases, J lost 7 bases, and 9 bases lay in between. The CDR3 covers 13 residues. Reverse transcribing all isolated RNA meant expressed TCRB transcripts were sequenced. Method: immunoSEQ multiplex PCR; TCRdb's copy keeps in-frame clones and lacks some. The profile shows about 280,000 clones, 15% of them singletons. Concerning this clone itself: Its antigen remains unidentified.

This chain joins TRBV7-2 and TRBJ2-1; perhaps TRBD2 as D (5 bases). Sequencing was performed on naive CD4+ T cells from blood. The receptor was isolated from a man aged 18 to 30 with type 1 diabetes. CDR3 protein: CASSLSGGNEQFF. CDR3 bases: TGTGCCAGCAGCTTATCTGGCGGGAATGAGCAGTTCTTC.